This is a list of T cell receptor beta chains from one sample in a study of cytomegalovirus exposure and HLA in healthy donors. Clones were sequenced by immunoSEQ multiplex PCR, and TCRdb holds only the in-frame ones, with some missing. The data show 150,000 to 180,000 clones, around 68% seen once. Sequencing was carried out using PBMCs. The receptors here all came from a man aged 25 to 40 in good health and CMV-seronegative. The CDR3 runs from the conserved cysteine through the conserved F or W. The listing skips clone size in some rows; elsewhere it reads once, few, many or a size class.

clone size	J gene	V gene	CDR3 protein
-	TRBJ1-3	TRBV7-2	CASSLGQRNTIYF
-	TRBJ1-2	TRBV2	CASSGTLTGDSYTF
-	TRBJ1-2	TRBV4-3	CASSQGTGGGYGYTF
-	TRBJ1-6	TRBV28	CASSEPGQGLWNSPLHF
few	TRBJ2-7	TRBV28	CASSSPWASGTYEQYF
-	TRBJ2-1	TRBV5-4	CASSSSGGDNEQFF
-	TRBJ1-1	TRBV2	CASSEATAGAFF
-	TRBJ2-2	TRBV9	CASSVETLPGQGITGELFF
-	TRBJ2-1	TRBV6-5	CASSPGTSYNEQFF
-	TRBJ2-1	TRBV28	CASRGRDYNEQFF
-	TRBJ1-4	TRBV7-2	CASSAPPRGEELFF
once	TRBJ2-7	TRBV14	CASSPYPVFTSYEQYF
-	TRBJ2-7	TRBV7-3	CASSLTPGNYEQYF
few	TRBJ2-1	TRBV11-2	CASSSRGDSSYNEQFF
-	TRBJ1-1	TRBV5-8	CATRGDTEAFF
-	TRBJ1-5	TRBV11-2	CASSLSAGQPQHF
-	TRBJ2-3	TRBV2	CASSEGLRLAGDTQYF
-	-	TRBV7-6	CASSLEQATYEQYF
-	TRBJ1-6	TRBV6-6	CASSYEGASNSPLHF
-	TRBJ2-7	TRBV5-1	CASSLRQGGEQYF
-	TRBJ1-4	TRBV7-9	CASSPRQGGKLFF
-	TRBJ2-1	TRBV7-6	CASTREAGEFYNEQFF
-	TRBJ1-2	TRBV4-2	CASSQETGFGYPF
-	TRBJ2-2	TRBV5-1	CASSRDSNTGELFF
-	TRBJ1-1	TRBV18	CASSPNRGHRQAFF
-	TRBJ2-1	TRBV9	CASSVGQGANEQFF
once	TRBJ1-1	TRBV7-2	CASSLEWGRDTEAFF
-	TRBJ2-5	TRBV7-9	CASSLGLKETQYF
-	TRBJ2-7	TRBV20-1	CSAPRVGEQYF
-	TRBJ2-3	TRBV7-3	CASSSGTRSDTQYF
-	TRBJ1-3	TRBV2	CATRTGPGNTIYF
-	TRBJ2-7	TRBV4-2	CASSLIQGGRDEQYF
-	TRBJ2-6	TRBV2	CASVGRGSGANVLTF
-	TRBJ2-2	TRBV5-4	CASSRLAGDTGELFF
-	TRBJ2-7	TRBV7-6	CASSPTSGGAYEQYF
-	TRBJ2-4	TRBV19	CASSPPGGLAGASQYF
-	TRBJ2-3	TRBV27	CASSRDSMLDTQYF
-	TRBJ2-7	TRBV9	CASSVAQTGYEQYF
-	TRBJ2-1	TRBV11-1	CASSLLKTGHNEQFF
-	TRBJ2-4	TRBV19	CASGTSGGRDIQYF
-	TRBJ2-2	TRBV7-6	CASSLLYRGLELFF
-	TRBJ2-5	TRBV5-1	CASSFSGGQETQYF
-	TRBJ1-2	TRBV9	CASSVAGTGNYGYTF
-	TRBJ2-3	TRBV7-8	CASSLTARAGDTQYF
-	TRBJ1-2	TRBV7-3	CASSSGTVDGYTF
-	TRBJ2-5	TRBV7-9	CASSLGTAETQYF
-	TRBJ2-2	TRBV5-1	CASSLGQIPNTGELFF
-	TRBJ2-3	TRBV5-1	CASSLDWRGGTDTQYF